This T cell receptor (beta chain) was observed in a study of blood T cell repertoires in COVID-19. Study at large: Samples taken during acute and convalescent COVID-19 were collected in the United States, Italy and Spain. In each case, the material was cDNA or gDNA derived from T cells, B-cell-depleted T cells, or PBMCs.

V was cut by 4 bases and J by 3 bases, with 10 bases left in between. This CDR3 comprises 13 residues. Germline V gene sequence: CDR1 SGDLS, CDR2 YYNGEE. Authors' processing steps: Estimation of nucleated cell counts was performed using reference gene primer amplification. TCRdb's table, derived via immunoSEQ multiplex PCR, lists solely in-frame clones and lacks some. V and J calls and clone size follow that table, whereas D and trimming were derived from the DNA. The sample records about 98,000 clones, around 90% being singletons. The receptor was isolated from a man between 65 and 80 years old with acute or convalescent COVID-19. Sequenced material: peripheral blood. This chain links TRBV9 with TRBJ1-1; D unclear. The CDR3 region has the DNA TGTGCCAGCAGCACCCGTCCGGACACTGAAGCTTTCTTT. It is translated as CASSTRPDTEAFF.